Below, 8 T cell receptor beta chains from the same sample are listed, as sequenced in a study of T cells in Graves' hyperthyroidism and ophthalmopathy. Amplification of TCR beta CDR3 regions used RNA as the template. Using the HTBI primer set, a first-round RT-PCR was run on the TCR CDR3. Each CDR3 protein is one row after TCRdb ran MiXCR on the multiplex PCR reads. The sample carries about 500,000 distinct CDR3 sequences, about 15% recorded once. The sequenced sample was blood. These receptors all come from a woman aged 18 to 35 with Graves' hyperthyroidism.

This chain links TRBV19 with TRBJ2-1; 10 nucleotides agree with TRBD2. The germline V gene encodes CDR1 LNHDA and CDR2 SQIVND (reference sequence). The CDR3 is 14 amino acids. V trimming: 4 bases; J trimming: 6 bases; junction bases outside the gene matches: 3. The CDR3: CASSSLAGANEQFF. In DNA form, the CDR3 reads TGTGCCAGTAGTAGTCTAGCGGGAGCCAATGAGCAGTTCTTC.

This clonotype was counted many times. V gene TRBV30 combines with J gene TRBJ1-5; tentative D call: TRBD1 (5 bases). Trimming left V 1 base short and J 9 bases short, with 7 bases between. The CDR3 sequence is 11 residues long. CDR1 and CDR2 from the germline V gene are GTSNPN and SVGIG (reference sequence). CDR3 coding DNA: TGTGCCTGGAGTGGGGGGGGGCCCCAGCATTTT. Translation gives CAWSGGGPQHF.

Concerning this clonotype: This could be a read error, since a much larger clone is one nucleotide away. J is TRBJ2-2 and V is TRBV7-9, with unresolved D. The V gene lost 5 bases and the J gene lost 4 bases, with 11 bases spanning the gap. This CDR3 has 14 amino acids. The germline V gene has CDR1 SEHNR and CDR2 FQNEAQ (reference sequence). In DNA form, the CDR3 reads TGTGCCAGCAGCCCTCCGGAGAGCACCGGGGAGCTGTTTTTT. This codes for CASSPPESTGELFF.

This clonotype has at least ten counts. Written as DNA, the CDR3 is TGTGCCACCACACTAGCGGGATCAACAGATACGCAGTATTTT. As protein: CATTLAGSTDTQYF. The chain carries TRBV27 and TRBJ2-3; TRBD2 matches at 10 bases. Germline CDR1 MNHEY, CDR2 SMNVEV (reference sequence). The CDR3 contains 14 residues. J lost 3 bases, V lost 10 bases, and 7 bases had no gene match.

This clonotype came up a few times. The chain links TRBV19 to TRBJ2-5; 10 bases line up with TRBD2. Losses at the gene ends were 8 bases for V and 1 base for J; bases not matched to a gene: 7. Germline CDR1 LNHDA, CDR2 SQIVND (reference sequence). The CDR3 runs to 15 residues. CDR3 in DNA: TGTGCCAGTGGCCTTAGCGGGGGGTTCCAAGAGACCCAGTACTTC. This sequence encodes CASGLSGGFQETQYF.

This clonotype was detected ten times or more. The chain recombines TRBV12-3 or TRBV12-4 with TRBJ2-3; 9 nucleotides line up with TRBD2. V was pared by 6 bases and J by 4 bases, with 5 bases of the junction left unmatched. The CDR3 contains 14 residues. The CDR3: CASSYSGSSDTQYF. As DNA, the CDR3 is TGTGCCAGCAGCTATAGCGGGAGCTCAGATACGCAGTATTTT.

This chain connects TRBV2 to TRBJ1-5; no reliable D call. CDR1 and CDR2 (germline): SNHLY, FYNNEI. The CDR3 extends over 15 amino acids. Trimming shortened V by 11 bases and J by 4 bases, and 21 bases separated the two germline ends. Here the CDR3 reads CASSENSPSNQPQHF. As DNA, the CDR3 is TGTGCCTCCTCCGAGAATAGCCCGTCTAATCAGCCCCAGCATTTT.

This clonotype has a handful of counts. The chain combines TRBV30 with TRBJ1-4, with D maybe TRBD1 (6 bases). CDR1 is GTSNPN and CDR2 is SVGIG in the germline V gene (reference sequence). CDR3 length: 11 residues. Trimming shortened V by 4 bases and J by 8 bases, and 8 bases separated the two germline ends. This chain's CDR3 is CAWKTGEKLFF. CDR3 nucleotides: TGTGCCTGGAAAACAGGGGAAAAACTGTTTTTT.